This T cell receptor beta chain derives from a study of blood T cell repertoires in COVID-19. The wider study: Acute and convalescent COVID-19 specimens originated in the United States, Italy and Spain. T cells, B-cell-depleted T cells, or PBMCs provided the cDNA or gDNA that served as material.

The CDR3 runs to 15 residues. The V and J ends lost 5 bases and 4 bases respectively, with 17 bases between them. CDR1 is MNHEY and CDR2 is SVGAGI in the germline V gene. This clone was found once. In the original analysis: From reference gene primer amplification, estimates of nucleated cell counts were derived. TCRdb's table, derived via immunoSEQ multiplex PCR, lists solely in-frame clones and lacks some. Clone size and the V and J calls come from that table; the DNA yielded D and trimming. The table shows fewer than 200,000 clones, with less than 85% occurring only once. The chain has TRBV6-5 and TRBJ1-2; no firm D call. Input material: peripheral blood. This TCR came from a human donor with acute or convalescent COVID-19. The donor label of this sample is uncertain. CDR3 loop: CASSPLTGSLYGYTF. The CDR3 bases are TGTGCCAGCAGTCCTCTTACGGGTTCTCTCTATGGCTACACCTTC.